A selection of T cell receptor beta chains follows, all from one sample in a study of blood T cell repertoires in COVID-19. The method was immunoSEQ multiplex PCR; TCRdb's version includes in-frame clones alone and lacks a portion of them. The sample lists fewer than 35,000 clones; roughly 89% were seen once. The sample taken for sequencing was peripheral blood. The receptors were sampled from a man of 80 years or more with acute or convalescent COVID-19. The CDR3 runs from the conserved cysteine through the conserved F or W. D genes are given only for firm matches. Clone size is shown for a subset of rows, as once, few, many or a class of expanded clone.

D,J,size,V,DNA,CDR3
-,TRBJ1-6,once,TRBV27,TGTGCCAGCAGTGTAACGGGTTCACCCCTCCACTTT,CASSVTGSPLHF
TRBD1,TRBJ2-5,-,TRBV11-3,TGTGCCAGCAGCCAAGGACAGGTTGGGGAGACCCAGTACTTC,CASSQGQVGETQYF
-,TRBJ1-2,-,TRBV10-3,TGTGCCATCAGTGAAATACAGGGATGGTATGGCTACACCTTC,CAISEIQGWYGYTF
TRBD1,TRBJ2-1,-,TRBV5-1,TGCGCCAGCAGCCCCGACAGGGGTTCGAATGAGCAGTTCTTC,CASSPDRGSNEQFF
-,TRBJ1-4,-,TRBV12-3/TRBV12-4,TGTGCCAGCAGTTTAACGGGGGTTGAAAAACTGTTTTTT,CASSLTGVEKLFF
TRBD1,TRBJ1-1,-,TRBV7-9,TGTGCCAGCAGCAGACAGGGAGGCGCTGAAGCTTTCTTT,CASSRQGGAEAFF
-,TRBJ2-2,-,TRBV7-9,TGTGCCAGCAGCTTAGCGGAGGGAGAGGGCACCGGGGAGCTGTTTTTT,CASSLAEGEGTGELFF
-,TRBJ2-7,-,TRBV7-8,TGTGCCAGCAGCTCCACTAGGCTCGAGCAGTACTTC,CASSSTRLEQYF
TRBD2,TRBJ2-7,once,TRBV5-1,TGCGCCAGCAGCCCGCAGACTAGCATGTCCTACGAGCAGTACTTC,CASSPQTSMSYEQYF
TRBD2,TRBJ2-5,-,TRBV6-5,TGTGCGTTCGCGGGAGAGCAAGAGACCCAGTACTTC,CAFAGEQETQYF
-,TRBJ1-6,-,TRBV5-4,TGTGCCAGCAGCCCTGGACAGAATTCACCCCTCCACTTT,CASSPGQNSPLHF
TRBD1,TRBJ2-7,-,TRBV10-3,TGTGCCATCACCCCAGGACAGGGGTCCTACGAGCAGTACTTC,CAITPGQGSYEQYF
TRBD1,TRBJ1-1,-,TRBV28,TGTGCCAGCAGTTATCCGGACAGGGGAAGGAAGGCTTTCTTT,CASSYPDRGRKAFF
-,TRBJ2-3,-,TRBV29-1,TGCAGCACAGGCACTAATATGGATACGCAGTATTTT,CSTGTNMDTQYF
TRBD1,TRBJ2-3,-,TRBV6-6,TGTGCCAGCAGTCGGACAGGGGAGCCGCAGTATTTT,CASSRTGEPQYF
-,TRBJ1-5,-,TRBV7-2,TGTGCCAGCACCTTCGACAACAATCAGCCCCAGCATTTT,CASTFDNNQPQHF
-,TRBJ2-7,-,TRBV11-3,TGTGCCAGCAGCTTTAACTGGTTCACCTACGAGCAGTACTTC,CASSFNWFTYEQYF
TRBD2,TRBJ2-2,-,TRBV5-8,TGTGCCAGCAGCTTGCGCGGGAGGGCCGCCGGGGAGCTGTTTTTT,CASSLRGRAAGELFF
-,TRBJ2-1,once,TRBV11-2,TGTGCCAGCAGCCTAGCCCGGGGGTTCAGCTCCTACAATGAGCAGTTCTTC,CASSLARGFSSYNEQFF
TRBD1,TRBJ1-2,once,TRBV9,TGTGCCAGCAGCCGGGACAGGGCGTATGGCTACACCTTC,CASSRDRAYGYTF
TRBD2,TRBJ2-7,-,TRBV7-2,TGTGCCAGCAGCTTAGCCCTTTCCGCTAGCGGGACGCTCTACGAGCAGTACTTC,CASSLALSASGTLYEQYF
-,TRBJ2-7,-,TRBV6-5,TGTGCCGGAAGGACTCGGAACGAGCAGTACTTC,CAGRTRNEQYF
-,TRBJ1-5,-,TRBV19,TGTGCCAGTAGTATAGAAACAGTTTACAATCAGCCCCAGCATTTT,CASSIETVYNQPQHF
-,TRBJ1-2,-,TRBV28,TGTGCCAGCAGTTTATCTTCCGGCTACACCTTC,CASSLSSGYTF
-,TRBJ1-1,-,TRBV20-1,TGCAGTGCTCCAGGGGAAGTAGGAGCTTTCTTT,CSAPGEVGAFF
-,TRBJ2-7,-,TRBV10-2,TGCGCCAGCAGTGAGTATGACGGCAGGGGGGACGAGCAGTACTTC,CASSEYDGRGDEQYF
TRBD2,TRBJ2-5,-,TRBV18,TGTGCCAGCTCATCCCTAGCGGGAGTTAAAGAGACCCAGTACTTC,CASSSLAGVKETQYF
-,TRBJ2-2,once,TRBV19,TGTGCCAGTAGTCCCATCCCGGGACAAGGAACCGGGGAGCTGTTTTTT,CASSPIPGQGTGELFF
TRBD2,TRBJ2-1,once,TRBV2,TGTGCCAGCAGTGAGGGGACTAGCGGAGACAATGAGCAGTTCTTC,CASSEGTSGDNEQFF
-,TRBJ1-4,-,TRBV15,TGTGCCACCAGCACCGGACAGTTTAATGAAAAACTGTTTTTT,CATSTGQFNEKLFF
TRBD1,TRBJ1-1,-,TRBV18,TGTGCCAGCTCATTGGACAGGGGTGGTCTTTCTGAAGCTTTCTTT,CASSLDRGGLSEAFF
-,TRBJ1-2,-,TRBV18,TGTGCCAGCTCACCACCGTTAGCTAACTATGGCTACACCTTC,CASSPPLANYGYTF
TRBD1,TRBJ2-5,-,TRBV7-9,TGTGCCAGCAGCTTAGCCCAGGGGGTGAGGGAGACCCAGTACTTC,CASSLAQGVRETQYF
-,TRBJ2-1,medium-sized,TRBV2,TGTGCCAGCAGTCGGGAACTAGAGCAGTTCTTC,CASSRELEQFF
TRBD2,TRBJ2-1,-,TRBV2,TGTGCCAGCAGTGTCAGCGGGAACCACTGGGGGCAGTTCTTC,CASSVSGNHWGQFF
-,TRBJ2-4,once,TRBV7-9,TGTGCCAGCAGCTTAGCGGGGGGAAACATTCAGTACTTC,CASSLAGGNIQYF
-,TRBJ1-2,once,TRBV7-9,TGTGCCAGCAGCTTGGACAGAGGAGGCTACACCTTC,CASSLDRGGYTF
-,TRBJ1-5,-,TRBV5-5,TGTGCCAGCAGCTATGGGACTGGTCCCCAGCATTTT,CASSYGTGPQHF
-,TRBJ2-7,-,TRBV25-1,TGTGCCAGCAGTGAAAGCGCCTACGAGCAGTACTTC,CASSESAYEQYF